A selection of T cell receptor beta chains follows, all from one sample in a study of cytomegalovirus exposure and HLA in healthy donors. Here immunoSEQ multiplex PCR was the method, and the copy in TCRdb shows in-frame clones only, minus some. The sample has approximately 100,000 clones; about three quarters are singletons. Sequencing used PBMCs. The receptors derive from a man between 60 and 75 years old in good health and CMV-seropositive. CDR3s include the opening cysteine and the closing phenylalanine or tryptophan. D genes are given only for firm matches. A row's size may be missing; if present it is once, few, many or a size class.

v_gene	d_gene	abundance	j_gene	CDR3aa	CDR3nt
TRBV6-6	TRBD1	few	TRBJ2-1	CASSPRQGFNNEQFF	TGTGCCAGCAGTCCGCGACAGGGGTTTAACAATGAGCAGTTCTTC
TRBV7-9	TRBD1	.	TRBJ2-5	CASSTTGGRLETQYF	TGTGCCAGCAGCACGACAGGGGGCCGTTTAGAGACCCAGTACTTC
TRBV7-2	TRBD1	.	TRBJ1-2	CASSYRDRGVGYTF	TGTGCCAGCAGCTACCGGGACAGGGGCGTGGGCTACACCTTC
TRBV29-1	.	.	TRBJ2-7	CSVENGPLRGKDEQYF	TGCAGCGTTGAGAACGGCCCCTTGCGAGGGAAGGATGAGCAGTACTTC
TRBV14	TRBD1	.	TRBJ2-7	CASSQAGTGFEQYF	TGTGCCAGCAGCCAAGCGGGGACAGGATTCGAGCAGTACTTC
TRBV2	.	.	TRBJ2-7	CASSREYEQYF	TGTGCCAGCAGCCGAGAGTACGAGCAGTACTTC
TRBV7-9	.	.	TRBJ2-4	CASSLGVDKKNIQYF	TGTGCCAGCAGCTTAGGTGTCGACAAAAAAAACATTCAGTACTTC
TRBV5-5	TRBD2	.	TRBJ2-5	CASSSGIGGETQYF	TGTGCCAGCAGCTCCGGGATCGGGGGGGAGACCCAGTACTTC
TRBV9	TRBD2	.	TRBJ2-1	CASSSSGGSYNEQFF	TGTGCCAGCAGCTCCTCGGGGGGCTCCTACAATGAGCAGTTCTTC
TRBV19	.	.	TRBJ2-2	CASSPIGGTANTGELFF	TGTGCCAGTAGCCCCATAGGAGGGACAGCGAACACCGGGGAGCTGTTTTTT
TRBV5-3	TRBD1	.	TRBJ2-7	CARSCWTGPYEQYF	TGTGCCAGAAGCTGTTGGACAGGGCCCTACGAGCAGTACTTC
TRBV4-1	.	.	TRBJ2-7	CASSQAPTYEQYF	TGCGCCAGCAGCCAAGCCCCAACTTACGAGCAGTACTTC
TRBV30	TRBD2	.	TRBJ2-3	CAWSYDSGGPTDTQYF	TGTGCCTGGAGTTACGATAGCGGGGGCCCCACAGATACGCAGTATTTT
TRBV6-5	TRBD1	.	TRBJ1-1	CASSKTGGRTEAFF	TGTGCCAGCAGCAAAACAGGGGGCAGGACTGAAGCTTTCTTT
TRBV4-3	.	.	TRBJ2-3	CASSQAAGTQYF	TGCGCCAGCAGCCAAGCGGCGGGTACGCAGTATTTT
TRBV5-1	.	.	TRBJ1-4	CASSSGQKENEKLFF	TGCGCCAGCAGCTCTGGACAGAAAGAGAATGAAAAACTGTTTTTT
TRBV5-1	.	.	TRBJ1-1	CASSQNTGLEAFF	TGCGCCAGCAGCCAAAACACAGGTCTTGAAGCTTTCTTT
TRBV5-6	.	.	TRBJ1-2	CASSLAGRGRDGYTF	TGTGCCAGCAGCTTGGCGGGCAGGGGAAGGGATGGCTACACCTTC
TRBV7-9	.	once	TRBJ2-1	CASSLAGQVNEQFF	TGTGCCAGCAGCTTAGCGGGGCAGGTCAATGAGCAGTTCTTC
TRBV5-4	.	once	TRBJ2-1	CASSRQVSSYNEQFF	TGTGCCAGCAGCCGACAGGTCAGCTCCTACAATGAGCAGTTCTTC
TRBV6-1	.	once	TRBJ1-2	CASSEPGASNNYGYTF	TGTGCCAGCAGTGAGCCAGGGGCCTCAAATAACTATGGCTACACCTTC
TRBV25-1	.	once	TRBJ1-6	CASSGFYDSPLHF	TGTGCCAGTTCCGGGTTCTACGATTCACCCCTCCACTTT
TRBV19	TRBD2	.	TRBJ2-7	CASSSPASGGLSYEQYF	TGTGCCAGTAGTAGTCCTGCTAGCGGGGGGCTCTCCTACGAGCAGTACTTC
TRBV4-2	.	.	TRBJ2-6	CASSQESGSRSGANVLTF	TGTGCCAGCAGCCAAGAATCGGGGTCGCGCTCTGGGGCCAACGTCCTGACTTTC
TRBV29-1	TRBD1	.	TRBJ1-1	CSVERGLNTEAFF	TGCAGCGTTGAAAGGGGGCTGAACACTGAAGCTTTCTTT
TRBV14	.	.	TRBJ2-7	CASSQRSLTGYYEQYF	TGTGCCAGCAGCCAAAGAAGCTTGACAGGCTACTACGAGCAGTACTTC
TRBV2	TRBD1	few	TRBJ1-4	CASSHRTGSGEKLFF	TGTGCCAGCAGTCACCGGACAGGGTCGGGGGAAAAACTGTTTTTT
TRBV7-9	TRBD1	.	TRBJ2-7	CASSTGQGDSYEQYF	TGTGCCAGCAGCACCGGACAGGGGGACTCCTACGAGCAGTACTTC
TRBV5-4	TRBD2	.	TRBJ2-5	CASSLASGGSRETQYF	TGTGCCAGCAGCTTGGCTAGCGGGGGGTCTCGAGAGACCCAGTACTTC
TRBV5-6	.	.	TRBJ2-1	CASSLGLGQFF	TGTGCCAGCAGCTTGGGGCTTGGGCAGTTCTTC
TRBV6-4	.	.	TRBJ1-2	CASSVMEHANYGYTF	TGTGCCAGCAGTGTTATGGAGCACGCTAACTATGGCTACACCTTC
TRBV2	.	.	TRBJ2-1	CASSEERGSYNEQFF	TGTGCCAGCAGTGAAGAACGGGGGTCCTACAATGAGCAGTTCTTC
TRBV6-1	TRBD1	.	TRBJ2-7	CASTRDSTGPYEQYF	TGTGCCAGCACCCGGGACAGCACCGGGCCCTACGAGCAGTACTTC
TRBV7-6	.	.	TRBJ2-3	CASSLVGPTDTQYF	TGTGCCAGCAGCTTAGTGGGGCCCACAGATACGCAGTATTTT
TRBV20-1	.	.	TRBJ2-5	CSARATAPQYF	TGCAGTGCTAGAGCCACAGCTCCCCAGTACTTC
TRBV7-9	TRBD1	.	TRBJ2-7	CASSSLAGQGRYEQYF	TGTGCCAGCAGCTCTCTCGCAGGACAGGGTCGCTACGAGCAGTACTTC
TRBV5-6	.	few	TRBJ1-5	CASSMSGGGNQPQHF	TGTGCCAGCAGCATGAGCGGGGGGGGAAATCAGCCCCAGCATTTT
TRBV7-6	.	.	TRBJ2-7	CASSYWTDSYEQYF	TGTGCCAGCAGCTATTGGACAGACTCCTACGAGCAGTACTTC
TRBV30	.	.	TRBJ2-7	CAWSEQGVSYEQYF	TGTGCCTGGAGTGAGCAAGGAGTCTCCTACGAGCAGTACTTC
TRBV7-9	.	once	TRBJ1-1	CASSLGAGVNTEAFF	TGTGCCAGCAGCTTAGGGGCAGGGGTGAACACTGAAGCTTTCTTT
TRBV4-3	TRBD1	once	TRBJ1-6	CASSQGQGIVSPLHF	TGCGCCAGCAGCCAAGGACAGGGTATTGTTTCACCCCTCCACTTT
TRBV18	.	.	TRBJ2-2	CASSPGGGELFF	TGTGCCAGCTCACCTGGAGGGGGGGAGCTGTTTTTT
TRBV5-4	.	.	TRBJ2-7	CASSLASPYEQYF	TGTGCCAGCAGCTTGGCCAGTCCCTACGAGCAGTACTTC
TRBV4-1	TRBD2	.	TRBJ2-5	CASSPPGGPETQYF	TGCGCCAGCAGCCCCCCGGGGGGTCCCGAGACCCAGTACTTC
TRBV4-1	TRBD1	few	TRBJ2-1	CASSQPGTDNEQFF	TGCGCCAGCAGCCAGCCCGGGACAGACAATGAGCAGTTCTTC
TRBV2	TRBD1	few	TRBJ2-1	CASSYGTGAYNEQFF	TGTGCCAGCAGTTATGGGACAGGAGCCTACAATGAGCAGTTCTTC
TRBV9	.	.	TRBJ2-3	CASSVATWDTQYF	TGTGCCAGCAGCGTAGCTACGTGGGATACGCAGTATTTT
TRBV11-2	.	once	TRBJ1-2	CASSLLGGPIYGYTF	TGTGCCAGCAGCTTACTCGGGGGTCCCATATATGGCTACACCTTC
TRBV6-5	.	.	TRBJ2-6	CASSPEGSGANVLTF	TGTGCCAGCAGTCCCGAGGGCTCTGGGGCCAACGTCCTGACTTTC
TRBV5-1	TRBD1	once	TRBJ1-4	CASSPGTGYEKLFF	TGCGCCAGCAGCCCCGGGACAGGGTATGAAAAACTGTTTTTT
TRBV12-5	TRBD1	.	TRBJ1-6	CASGDRGMDSPLHF	TGTGCTAGTGGGGACAGGGGGATGGATTCACCCCTCCACTTT
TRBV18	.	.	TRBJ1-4	CASSRGSPEKLFF	TGTGCCAGCTCCCGAGGGTCGCCTGAAAAACTGTTTTTT
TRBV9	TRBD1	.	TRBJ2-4	CASSPTGQGIAKNIQYF	TGTGCCAGCAGCCCTACCGGACAGGGGATAGCCAAAAACATTCAGTACTTC
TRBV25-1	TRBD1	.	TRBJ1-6	CASSDPDGDRYNSPLHF	TGTGCCAGCAGTGACCCGGATGGGGACAGATATAATTCACCCCTCCACTTT
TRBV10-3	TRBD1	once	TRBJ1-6	CASNTGGDSPLHF	TGTGCCTCCAACACAGGGGGGGATTCACCCCTCCACTTT